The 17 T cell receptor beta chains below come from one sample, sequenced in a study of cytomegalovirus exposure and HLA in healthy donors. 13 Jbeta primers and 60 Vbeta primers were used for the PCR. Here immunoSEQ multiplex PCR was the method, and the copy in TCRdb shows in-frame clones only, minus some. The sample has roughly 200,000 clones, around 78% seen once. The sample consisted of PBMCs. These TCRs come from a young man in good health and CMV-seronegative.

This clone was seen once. The CDR3 is CASSMVPTKTTDTQYF. The CDR3 DNA reads TGTGCCAGTAGTATGGTGCCGACTAAAACCACAGATACGCAGTATTTT. The chain combines TRBV19 with TRBJ2-3; D may be TRBD2 (5 bases). The CDR3 is 16 residues long. The germline V gene has CDR1 LNHDA and CDR2 SQIVND (reference sequence). Deletions cut 3 bases from V and 2 bases from J, with 15 bases between. Drawing the rest from reference TRBV19 and TRBJ2-3, the complete variable domain is DGGITQSPKYLFRKEGQNVTLSCEQNLNHDAMYWYRQDPGQGLRLIYYSQIVNDFQKGDIAEGYSVSREKKESFPLTVTSAQKNPTAFYLCASSMVPTKTTDTQYFGPGTRLTVL.

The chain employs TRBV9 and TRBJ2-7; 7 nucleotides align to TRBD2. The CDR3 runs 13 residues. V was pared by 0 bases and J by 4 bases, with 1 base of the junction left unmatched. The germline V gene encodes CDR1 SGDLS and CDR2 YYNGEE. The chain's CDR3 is CASSVVGGYEQYF. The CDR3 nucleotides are TGTGCCAGCAGCGTAGTGGGGGGGTACGAGCAGTACTTC.

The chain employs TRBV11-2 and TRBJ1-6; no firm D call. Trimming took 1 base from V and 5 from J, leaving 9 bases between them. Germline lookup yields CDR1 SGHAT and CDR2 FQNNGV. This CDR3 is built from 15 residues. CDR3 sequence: CASSLGLRNNSPLHF. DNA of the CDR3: TGTGCCAGCAGCTTAGGCCTCAGAAATAATTCACCCCTCCACTTT. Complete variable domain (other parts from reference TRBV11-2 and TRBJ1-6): EAGVAQSPRYKIIEKRQSVAFWCNPISGHATLYWYQQILGQGPKLLIQFQNNGVVDDSQLPKDRFSAERLKGVDSTLKIQPAKLEDSAVYLCASSLGLRNNSPLHFGNGTRLTVT.

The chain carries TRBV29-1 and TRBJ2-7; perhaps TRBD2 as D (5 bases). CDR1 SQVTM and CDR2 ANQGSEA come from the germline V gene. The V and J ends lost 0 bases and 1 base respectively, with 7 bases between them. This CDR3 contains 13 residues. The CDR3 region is CSVEDEGSYEQYF. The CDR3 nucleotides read TGCAGCGTTGAAGATGAGGGATCCTACGAGCAGTACTTC.

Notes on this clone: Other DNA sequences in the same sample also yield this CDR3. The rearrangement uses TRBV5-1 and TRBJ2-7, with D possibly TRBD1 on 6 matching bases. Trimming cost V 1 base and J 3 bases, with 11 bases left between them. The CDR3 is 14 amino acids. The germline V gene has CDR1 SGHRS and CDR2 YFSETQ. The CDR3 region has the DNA TGCGCCAGCAGCTTGCGGGCAGGGGTCTACGAGCAGTACTTC. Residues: CASSLRAGVYEQYF. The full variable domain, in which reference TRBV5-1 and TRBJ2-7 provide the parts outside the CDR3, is KAGVTQTPRYLIKTRGQQVTLSCSPISGHRSVSWYQQTPGQGLQFLFEYFSETQRNKGNFPGRFSGRQFSNSRSEMNVSTLELGDSALYLCASSLRAGVYEQYFGPGTRLTVT.

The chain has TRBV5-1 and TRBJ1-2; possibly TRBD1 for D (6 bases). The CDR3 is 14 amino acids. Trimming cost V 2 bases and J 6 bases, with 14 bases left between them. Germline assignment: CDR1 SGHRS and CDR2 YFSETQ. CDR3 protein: CASSLLSGEHGYTF. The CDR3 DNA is TGCGCCAGCAGCTTACTGTCAGGGGAGCATGGCTACACCTTC.

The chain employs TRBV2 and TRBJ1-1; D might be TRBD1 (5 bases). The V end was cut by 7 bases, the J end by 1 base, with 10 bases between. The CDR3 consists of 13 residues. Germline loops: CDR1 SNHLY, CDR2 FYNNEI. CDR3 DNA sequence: TGTGCCAGCATTTACGACAGGAACACTGAAGCTTTCTTT. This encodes CASIYDRNTEAFF.

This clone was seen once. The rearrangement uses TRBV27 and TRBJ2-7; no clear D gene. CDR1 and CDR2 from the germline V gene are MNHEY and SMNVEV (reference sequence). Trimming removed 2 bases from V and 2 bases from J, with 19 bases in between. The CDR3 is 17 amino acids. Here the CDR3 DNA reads TGTGCCAGCAGTTTAAGGTCTCGTGGCAGGTCAACCTACGAGCAGTACTTC. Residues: CASSLRSRGRSTYEQYF.

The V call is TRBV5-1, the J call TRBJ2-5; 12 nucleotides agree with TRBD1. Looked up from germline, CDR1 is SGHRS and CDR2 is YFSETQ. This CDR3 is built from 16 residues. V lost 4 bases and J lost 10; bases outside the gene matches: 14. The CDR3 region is CASSASGTGGALGQYF. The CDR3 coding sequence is TGCGCCAGCAGCGCGTCCGGGACAGGGGGCGCTTTAGGCCAGTACTTC.

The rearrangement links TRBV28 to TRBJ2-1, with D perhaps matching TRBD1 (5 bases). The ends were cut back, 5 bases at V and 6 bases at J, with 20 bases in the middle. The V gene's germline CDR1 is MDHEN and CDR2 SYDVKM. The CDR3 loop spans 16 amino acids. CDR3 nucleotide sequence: TGTGCCAGCAGTCCCTATCGTAGGGGTCGCAGCAATGAGCAGTTCTTC. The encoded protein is CASSPYRRGRSNEQFF.

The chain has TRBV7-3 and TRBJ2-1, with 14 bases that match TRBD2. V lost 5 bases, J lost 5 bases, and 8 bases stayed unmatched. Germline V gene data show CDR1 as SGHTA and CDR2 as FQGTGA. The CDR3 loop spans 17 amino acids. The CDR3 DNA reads TGTGCCAGCAGCACGGGGACTAGCGGGAGAATCCACAATGAGCAGTTCTTC. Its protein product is CASSTGTSGRIHNEQFF.

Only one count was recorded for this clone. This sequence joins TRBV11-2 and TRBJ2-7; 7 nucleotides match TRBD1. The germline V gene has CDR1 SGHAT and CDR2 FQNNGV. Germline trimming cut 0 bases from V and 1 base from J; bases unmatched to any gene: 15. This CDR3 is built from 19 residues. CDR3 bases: TGTGCCAGCAGCTTAGATCTAAAACGGCAGGGGGTTAAGTCCTACGAGCAGTACTTC. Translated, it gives CASSLDLKRQGVKSYEQYF.

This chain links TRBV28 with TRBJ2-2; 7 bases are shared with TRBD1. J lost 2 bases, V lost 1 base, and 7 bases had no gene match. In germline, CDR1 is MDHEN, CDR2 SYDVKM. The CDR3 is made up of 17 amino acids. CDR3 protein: CASSLFGRGFNTGELFF. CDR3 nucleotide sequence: TGTGCCAGCAGTTTATTCGGCAGGGGGTTTAACACCGGGGAGCTGTTTTTT. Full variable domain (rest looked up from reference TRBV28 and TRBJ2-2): DVKVTQSSRYLVKRTGEKVFLECVQDMDHENMFWYRQDPGLGLRLIYFSYDVKMKEKGDIPEGYSVSREKKERFSLILESASTNQTSMYLCASSLFGRGFNTGELFFGEGSRLTVL.

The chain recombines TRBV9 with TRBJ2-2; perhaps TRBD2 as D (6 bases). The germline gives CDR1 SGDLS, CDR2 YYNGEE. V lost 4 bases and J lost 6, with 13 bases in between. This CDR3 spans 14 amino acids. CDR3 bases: TGTGCCAGCAGCCCACGGGACTCCTCCGGGGAGCTGTTTTTT. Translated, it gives CASSPRDSSGELFF. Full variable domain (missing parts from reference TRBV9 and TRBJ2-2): DSGVTQTPKHLITATGQRVTLRCSPRSGDLSVYWYQQSLDQGLQFLIQYYNGEERAKGNILERFSAQQFPDLHSELNLSSLELGDSALYFCASSPRDSSGELFFGEGSRLTVL.

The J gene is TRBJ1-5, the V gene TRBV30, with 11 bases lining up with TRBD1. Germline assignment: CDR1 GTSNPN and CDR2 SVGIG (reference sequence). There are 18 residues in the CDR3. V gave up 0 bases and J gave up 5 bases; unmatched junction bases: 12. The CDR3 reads CAWSVMRPKGQGDQPQHF. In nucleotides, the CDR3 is TGTGCCTGGAGTGTAATGCGACCGAAGGGACAGGGGGATCAGCCCCAGCATTTT.

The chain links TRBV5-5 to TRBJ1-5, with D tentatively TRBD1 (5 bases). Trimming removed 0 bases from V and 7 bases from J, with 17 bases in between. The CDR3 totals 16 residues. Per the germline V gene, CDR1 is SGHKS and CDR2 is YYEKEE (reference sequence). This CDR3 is CASSLVVLQGQQPQHF. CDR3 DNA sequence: TGTGCCAGCAGCTTGGTGGTTCTTCAGGGTCAGCAGCCCCAGCATTTT.

Written as DNA, the CDR3 is TGTGCCAGCAGCTCCAGGAAAATGGAGACCCAGTACTTC. This encodes CASSSRKMETQYF. This rearrangement joins TRBV7-9 to TRBJ2-5; no clear D gene. Trimming took 4 bases from V and 5 from J, leaving 11 bases between them. CDR3 length equals 13 residues. Germline values: CDR1 SEHNR, CDR2 FQNEAQ (reference sequence).